This entry features one TCR beta chain sequence. This may arise from a read error, as a much more abundant clone is one base away. The data were taken from a study of regulatory T cells in long-lasting Graves disease. Building the TCR beta libraries relied on iRepertoire HTBI primers, and CDR3 regions underwent Arm-PCR. TCRdb itself ran the multiplex PCR reads through MiXCR, one entry per CDR3 protein. The table has approximately 400,000 distinct CDR3 sequences, about 10% seen once. The CDR3 contains 14 residues. With 8 bases removed from V and 0 bases from J, the gap between germline ends came to 13 bases. Described time point: newly diagnosed GD, antithyroid drugs for less than 3 months. Researchers made the TCR library from RNA that was extracted from PBMCs. Patients were enrolled at an endocrinology department in Xi'an, China. The same data also contributed to another study, on T cells in Graves' hyperthyroidism and ophthalmopathy. That source adds: The study used the HTBI primer set for a first-round RT-PCR of the TCR CDR3.

The clonotype was recovered from a woman under 30 with Graves disease. This rearrangement joins TRBV12-3 or TRBV12-4 to TRBJ1-2; possible D gene TRBD1, 6 bases. Source: peripheral blood mononuclear cells (PBMCs), taken at new diagnosis, from a patient treated with antithyroid drugs. CDR3: CASGTGIPNYGYTF. As DNA, the CDR3 is TGTGCCAGCGGTACAGGGATACCTAACTATGGCTACACCTTC.